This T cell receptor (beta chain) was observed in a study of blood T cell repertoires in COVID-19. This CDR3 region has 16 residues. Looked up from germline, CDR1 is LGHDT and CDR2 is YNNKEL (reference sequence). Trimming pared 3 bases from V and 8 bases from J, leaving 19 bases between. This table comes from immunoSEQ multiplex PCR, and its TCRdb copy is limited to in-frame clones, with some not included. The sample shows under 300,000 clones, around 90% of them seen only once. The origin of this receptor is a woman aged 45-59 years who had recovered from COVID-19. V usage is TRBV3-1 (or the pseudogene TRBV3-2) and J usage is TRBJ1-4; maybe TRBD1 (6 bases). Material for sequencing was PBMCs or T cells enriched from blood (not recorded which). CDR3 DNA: TGTGCCAGCAGCCACGTCCGACAGGTTCCAAGGGAAAAACTGTTTTTT. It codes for CASSHVRQVPREKLFF.